One sample yielded the 30 T cell receptor beta chains listed below, sequenced in a study of T cell responses to AZD1222 COVID-19 vaccine. The data were produced by immunoSEQ multiplex PCR, yet TCRdb's version contains in-frame clones alone and is incomplete. The sample has tens of thousands of clones; 60% to 80% are singletons. The starting material was peripheral blood, obtained on day 0 of AZD1222 vaccination. The origin of the receptors is an adult in good health.

The rearrangement joins TRBV7-2 to TRBJ1-2, with D possibly being TRBD1 (5 bases). With 4 bases removed from V and 2 bases from J, the gap between germline ends came to 14 bases. Germline loops: CDR1 SGHTA, CDR2 FQGNSA. The CDR3 is 15 residues long. DNA for the CDR3: TGTGCCAGCAGCTCTCGACAGAACTTCAACTATGGCTACACCTTC. Translating it yields CASSSRQNFNYGYTF.

The genes are TRBV12-5 and TRBJ2-1, with D tentatively TRBD1 or TRBD2 (5 bases each). The CDR3 has 16 amino acids. V lost 1 base and J lost 6, with 16 bases in between. Germline CDR1 and CDR2: LGHNT and FRNRAP. The CDR3 DNA follows: TGTGCTAGTGGTTTGGCCCGGGACGTACTTCTCAATGAGCAGTTCTTC. Amino acids: CASGLARDVLLNEQFF.

This chain joins TRBV5-4 and TRBJ2-4; a weak D match, TRBD2 (7 bases). The CDR3 spans 16 residues. Trimming took 0 bases from V and 1 from J, leaving 11 bases between them. Germline values: CDR1 SGHNT, CDR2 YYREEE (reference sequence). The CDR3: CASSLGGGAAKNIQYF. Here the CDR3 DNA reads TGTGCCAGCAGCTTGGGAGGGGGGGCGGCCAAAAACATTCAGTACTTC.

The rearrangement links TRBV4-1 to TRBJ1-1; weak D call: TRBD1 (6 bases). Germline V gene lookup returns CDR1 MGHRA and CDR2 YSYEKL. CDR3 length: 14 residues. Trimming cost V 0 bases and J 6 bases, with 11 bases left between them. This CDR3 is CASSQDPRTAEAFF. DNA for the CDR3: TGCGCCAGCAGCCAAGATCCCCGGACAGCTGAAGCTTTCTTT.

This chain joins TRBV30 and TRBJ1-3, with D unresolved. V lost 3 bases to trimming and J lost 4 bases, with 7 bases between them. Germline V gives CDR1 GTSNPN, CDR2 SVGIG (reference sequence). The CDR3 covers 12 residues. The CDR3 nucleotides read TGTGCCTGGAGCGAACCCGGAAACACCATATATTTT. Amino acid sequence: CAWSEPGNTIYF.

The V and J genes are TRBV2 and TRBJ2-5; maybe TRBD2 (5 bases). The germline V and J ends were trimmed by 3 bases and 0 bases, with 14 bases remaining between them. Germline-derived CDR1 and CDR2 are SNHLY and FYNNEI. The CDR3 is 16 amino acids. The CDR3 DNA reads as TGTGCCAGCAGTGAGGTTAACGGGGTATACCAAGAGACCCAGTACTTC. Its protein is CASSEVNGVYQETQYF.

This chain connects TRBV30 to TRBJ1-2; the D gene is possibly TRBD1 (5 bases). Germline CDR1 and CDR2: GTSNPN and SVGIG (reference sequence). Trimming pared 2 bases from V and 4 bases from J, leaving 20 bases between. The CDR3 contains 16 residues. The CDR3 sequence: CAWSTPGRRRSYGYTF. The DNA of the CDR3 is TGTGCCTGGAGTACTCCGGGACGGCGTCGAAGCTATGGCTACACCTTC.

V usage is TRBV6-6 and J usage is TRBJ1-1, with D maybe TRBD1 (6 bases). With 2 bases removed from V and 11 bases from J, the gap between germline ends came to 12 bases. CDR1 is MNHNY and CDR2 is SVGAGI in the germline V gene (reference sequence). CDR3 size: 12 residues. CDR3: CASSYQTGLAFF. CDR3 DNA sequence: TGTGCCAGCAGTTACCAGACAGGTTTGGCTTTCTTT.

The rearrangement links TRBV6-5 to TRBJ2-1; 13 bases agree with TRBD2. This CDR3 spans 14 amino acids. V was pared by 2 bases and J by 10 bases, with 2 bases of the junction left unmatched. Germline V gives CDR1 MNHEY, CDR2 SVGAGI. CDR3 in DNA: TGTGCCAGCAGTTACCCGGGACTAGCGGGAGAGCAGTTCTTC. This encodes CASSYPGLAGEQFF.

This chain uses TRBV4-2 with TRBJ2-2; D possibly corresponds to TRBD2 (6 bases). There are 16 residues in the CDR3. Germline CDR1 LGHNA, CDR2 YNFKEQ. V lost 0 bases and J lost 0, with 8 bases in between. CDR3 DNA: TGTGCCAGCAGCCAAGAACCGGGAGCGAACACCGGGGAGCTGTTTTTT. Translating gives CASSQEPGANTGELFF.

The chain employs TRBV2 and TRBJ1-5; possibly TRBD1 for D (5 bases). The germline V gene has CDR1 SNHLY and CDR2 FYNNEI. This CDR3 spans 11 amino acids. Trimming took 7 bases from V and 9 from J, leaving 10 bases between them. CDR3 protein: CASTMGGPQHF. The CDR3 nucleotides read TGTGCCAGCACAATGGGGGGGCCCCAGCATTTT.

V and J are TRBV7-9 and TRBJ1-2; D might be TRBD1 (5 bases). Germline assignment: CDR1 SEHNR and CDR2 FQNEAQ (reference sequence). The length of the CDR3 is 15 residues. V lost 5 bases and J 2 bases, leaving 15 bases between the germline ends. The CDR3 loop reads CASSETRDGNYGYTF. CDR3 in DNA: TGTGCCAGCAGCGAGACCCGGGACGGAAACTATGGCTACACCTTC.

The chain employs TRBV6-5 and TRBJ1-6; D call uncertain. CDR1 is MNHEY and CDR2 is SVGAGI in the germline V gene. CDR3 length: 15 residues. The ends were cut back, 0 bases at V and 6 bases at J, with 9 bases in the middle. CDR3 sequence: CASSYSLPVNSPLHF. In nucleotides, the CDR3 is TGTGCCAGCAGTTACTCTTTGCCCGTTAATTCACCCCTCCACTTT.

J is TRBJ2-5 and V is TRBV3-1 (or the pseudogene TRBV3-2), with 8 nucleotides matching TRBD2. The CDR3 is made up of 14 amino acids. V trimming: 4 bases; J trimming: 2 bases; junction bases outside the gene matches: 3. Germline CDR1 and CDR2: LGHDT and YNNKEL (reference sequence). Here the CDR3 reads CASSRSGAQETQYF. The CDR3 region has the DNA TGTGCCAGCAGCCGTAGCGGGGCGCAAGAGACCCAGTACTTC.

V is TRBV4-1 and J is TRBJ1-5; TRBD1 might be the D (5 bases). The CDR3 is 16 residues long. The V gene lost 2 bases and the J gene lost 4 bases, with 15 bases spanning the gap. Germline V gives CDR1 MGHRA, CDR2 YSYEKL. CDR3 amino acids: CASSQTGAVRNQPQHF. CDR3 in DNA: TGCGCCAGCAGCCAAACCGGGGCAGTGAGGAATCAGCCCCAGCATTTT.

This clone appeared once. The chain joins TRBV18 to TRBJ1-4, with D possibly matching TRBD1 (5 bases). V lost 3 bases and J 13 bases, leaving 9 bases between the germline ends. The length of the CDR3 is 11 residues. CDR1 is KGHSH and CDR2 is LQKENI in the germline V gene. As DNA, the CDR3 is TGTGCCAGCTCACCCGAGAGGGGACTGTTTTTT. Its translation is CASSPERGLFF.

The chain joins TRBV28 to TRBJ2-2, with a possible D match to TRBD2 (6 bases). The CDR3 spans 15 residues. V gave up 6 bases and J gave up 2 bases, with 13 bases separating them. Looked up from germline, CDR1 is MDHEN and CDR2 is SYDVKM. The CDR3 loop is CASRLGTANTGELFF. The CDR3, as DNA: TGTGCCAGCAGGCTGGGGACTGCAAACACCGGGGAGCTGTTTTTT.

The chain uses TRBV5-1 and TRBJ2-1, with TRBD1 matching 10 bases. This CDR3 region has 15 residues. Germline V gene data show CDR1 as SGHRS and CDR2 as YFSETQ. Trimming at V came to 4 bases and at J to 7 bases, leaving 8 bases not matched to a gene. CDR3 bases: TGCGCCAGCAGCACGGGACAGGGGATTTGGAATGAGCAGTTCTTC. This sequence encodes CASSTGQGIWNEQFF.

In nucleotides, the CDR3 is TGTGCCAGCAGCAAAGTGGGTACCCCGGGACAGACTTTCTTGTGCAATCAGCCCCAGCATTTT. Translating gives CASSKVGTPGQTFLCNQPQHF. The chain joins TRBV21-1 to TRBJ1-5; no check of the table's D call, TRBD1, against the DNA was made. TRBV21-1 corresponds to a pseudogene. This CDR3 region has 21 residues.

In this sample, this clone turned up a few times. The chain combines TRBV12-3 or TRBV12-4 with TRBJ1-1; tentative D call: TRBD1 (5 bases). With 6 bases removed from V and 0 bases from J, the gap between germline ends came to 8 bases. The CDR3 consists of 13 residues. CDR3 amino acids: CASSRQMNTEAFF. The DNA of the CDR3 is TGTGCCAGCAGCCGACAGATGAACACTGAAGCTTTCTTT.

This clone was detected a few times. The chain uses TRBV6-5 and TRBJ2-3, with 8 bases matching TRBD2. Trimming cost V 5 bases and J 2 bases; bases outside gene matches: 3. This CDR3 contains 14 residues. Germline CDR1 MNHEY, CDR2 SVGAGI. Written as DNA, the CDR3 is TGTGCCAGCAGTCCGCGGGGGGTCACAGATACGCAGTATTTT. Protein product: CASSPRGVTDTQYF.

CDR3 coding DNA: TGTGCCAGCAGCCCTAGCGGGAGTTCCTACGAGCAGTACTTC. Translation: CASSPSGSSYEQYF. V is TRBV7-9 and J is TRBJ2-7, with 10 bases aligning to TRBD2. The germline gives CDR1 SEHNR, CDR2 FQNEAQ (reference sequence). CDR3 size: 14 residues. The V and J ends lost 5 bases and 1 base, in that order; junction bases with no gene match: 2.

This chain connects TRBV18 to TRBJ2-2; D unresolved. The CDR3 contains 16 residues. Germline V CDR1 and CDR2: KGHSH, LQKENI. The V gene lost 4 bases and the J gene lost 0 bases, with 12 bases spanning the gap. CDR3 sequence: CASSLQNLANTGELFF. CDR3 DNA sequence: TGTGCCAGCTCACTTCAGAATCTCGCGAACACCGGGGAGCTGTTTTTT. The variable domain in full, with the rest retrieved from reference TRBV18 and TRBJ2-2, is NAGVMQNPRHLVRRRGQEARLRCSPMKGHSHVYWYRQLPEEGLKFMVYLQKENIIDESGMPKERFSAEFPKEGPSILRIQQVVRGDSAAYFCASSLQNLANTGELFFGEGSRLTVL.

The CDR3 DNA reads as TGTGCCAGCAGTCCCCGGACAGGCCAGCCCCAGCATTTT. It translates to CASSPRTGQPQHF. V is TRBV12-3 or TRBV12-4 and J is TRBJ1-5, with TRBD1 identical over 7 bases. The CDR3 length is 13 residues. The J segment lost 7 bases and the V segment lost 5 bases, leaving 5 bases of the junction unmatched.

The chain joins TRBV30 to TRBJ1-1; D remains ambiguous. This CDR3 region has 11 residues. The germline gives CDR1 GTSNPN, CDR2 SVGIG (reference sequence). V was cut by 3 bases and J by 0 bases, with 2 bases left in between. CDR3 protein: CAWRMNTEAFF. The CDR3 DNA is TGTGCCTGGAGAATGAACACTGAAGCTTTCTTT. Complete variable domain (other parts from reference TRBV30 and TRBJ1-1): SQTIHQWPATLVQPVGSPLSLECTVEGTSNPNLYWYRQAAGRGLQLLFYSVGIGQISSEVPQNLSASRPQDRQFILSSKKLLLSDSGFYLCAWRMNTEAFFGQGTRLTVV.

In this sample, this clone turned up a few times. The DNA of the CDR3 is TGCGCCAGCAGCTTGTGGGGCACAGGGGCGAATACGCAGTATTTT. Protein: CASSLWGTGANTQYF. The rearrangement links TRBV5-1 to TRBJ2-3; 7 nucleotides align to TRBD1. V lost 1 base and J lost 7; bases outside the gene matches: 9. Germline V gene data show CDR1 as SGHRS and CDR2 as YFSETQ. The CDR3 sequence is 15 residues long.

This chain uses TRBV23-1 with TRBJ2-1; possible D gene TRBD1, 6 bases. TRBV23-1 carries the ORF label, with uncertain function. This CDR3 is built from 16 residues. V lost 0 bases and J 4 bases, leaving 13 bases between the germline ends. This CDR3 reads CASSQSKRGGYNEQFF. The CDR3 bases are TGCGCCAGCAGTCAATCAAAGAGAGGGGGATACAATGAGCAGTTCTTC.

A few counts support this clone. The rearrangement joins TRBV2 to TRBJ1-4; 8 positions match TRBD1. Germline V gene lookup returns CDR1 SNHLY and CDR2 FYNNEI. The CDR3 covers 14 residues. J lost 2 bases, V lost 10 bases, and 6 bases had no gene match. The CDR3 DNA reads TGTGCCACAACAGGGGGGCATACTAATGAAAAACTGTTTTTT. Encoded protein: CATTGGHTNEKLFF.

The rearrangement links TRBV5-6 to TRBJ2-7; 10 nucleotides line up with TRBD2. Germline CDR1 is SGHDT and CDR2 is YYEEEE. The CDR3 runs to 14 residues. V lost 3 bases to trimming and J lost 4 bases; unmatched junction nucleotides: 4. CDR3 loop: CASSSGLANYEQYF. CDR3 DNA: TGTGCCAGCAGCTCGGGACTAGCGAATTACGAGCAGTACTTC.

Here the CDR3 DNA reads TGCGCCAGCAGGGCCCCCGGGACTAGCAGCAATGAGCAGTTCTTC. Amino acids: CASRAPGTSSNEQFF. The chain links TRBV5-1 to TRBJ2-1, with 9 bases that match TRBD2. In germline, CDR1 is SGHRS, CDR2 YFSETQ. There are 15 residues in the CDR3. V gave up 5 bases and J gave up 6 bases; unmatched junction bases: 9. Together with reference TRBV5-1 and TRBJ2-1, the CDR3 gives the full variable domain: KAGVTQTPRYLIKTRGQQVTLSCSPISGHRSVSWYQQTPGQGLQFLFEYFSETQRNKGNFPGRFSGRQFSNSRSEMNVSTLELGDSALYLCASRAPGTSSNEQFFGPGTRLTVL.